One sample yielded the 5 T cell receptor beta chains listed below, sequenced in a study of cytomegalovirus exposure and HLA in healthy donors (TCRdb year 2017). The method behind the library was the immunoSEQ multiplex PCR assay. The multiplex PCR relied on a mix of 60 forward primers for TCR Vbeta segments and 13 reverse primers for TCR Jbeta segments. TCRdb's version of the immuneACCESS table is confined to in-frame rearrangements and falls short of the full clone set. An unresolved V gene accounts for under half of the shortfall where checked; the remainder is of unknown origin. In this sample the table shows about 150,000 clones, 79% of which occur a single time. The ten most abundant clones make up about 3.7% of the sample. The sequenced sample was PBMCs. These receptors all come from a human donor in good health.

The rearrangement joins TRBV4-3 to TRBJ2-7, with D possibly TRBD1 on 6 matching bases. Germline V gene sequence: CDR1 LGHNA, CDR2 YSLEER. This CDR3 has 14 amino acids. V was trimmed by 3 bases and J by 1 base, leaving 10 bases between them. The CDR3 nucleotides are TGCGCCAGCAGCCAGGGGGCGGCGTCCTACGAGCAGTACTTC. This sequence encodes CASSQGAASYEQYF.

CDR3 sequence reads: CASSPNGQGWYTEAFF. CDR3 DNA sequence: TGTGCCAGCAGCCCAAACGGACAGGGTTGGTACACTGAAGCTTTCTTT. V and J are TRBV7-8 and TRBJ1-1, with 8 bases identical to TRBD1. The CDR3 consists of 16 residues. CDR1 SGHVS and CDR2 FQNEAQ come from the germline V gene. The junction had 11 bases not matched to a gene; V was cut back by 5 bases and J by 3 bases.

The J gene is TRBJ2-5, the V gene TRBV2, with a tentative D call TRBD1 (5 bases). V lost 7 bases to trimming and J lost 3 bases, with 9 bases between them. This CDR3 is 12 amino acids long. From germline, CDR1 is SNHLY and CDR2 FYNNEI. The CDR3 is CASTGREETQYF. CDR3 in DNA: TGTGCCAGCACGGGCAGGGAAGAGACCCAGTACTTC.

The chain couples TRBV29-1 to TRBJ2-7; 10 bases match TRBD2. The CDR3 runs 16 residues. Germline CDR1 reads SQVTM; CDR2 reads ANQGSEA. J gave up 2 bases and V 5 bases, and 12 bases lay outside the gene matches. CDR3 sequence reads: CSVRRPGLALPYEQYF. The DNA of the CDR3 is TGCAGCGTTAGAAGACCGGGACTAGCGTTACCCTACGAGCAGTACTTC.

The chain recombines TRBV6-6 with TRBJ2-7, with no clear D. This CDR3 comprises 13 residues. CDR1 is MNHNY, CDR2 SVGAGI, per germline (reference sequence). The V end lost 6 bases, the J end lost 0 bases, and 9 bases lay between the germline ends. CDR3: CASRISSSYEQYF. The DNA for the CDR3 is TGTGCCAGCAGGATATCGAGCTCCTACGAGCAGTACTTC.